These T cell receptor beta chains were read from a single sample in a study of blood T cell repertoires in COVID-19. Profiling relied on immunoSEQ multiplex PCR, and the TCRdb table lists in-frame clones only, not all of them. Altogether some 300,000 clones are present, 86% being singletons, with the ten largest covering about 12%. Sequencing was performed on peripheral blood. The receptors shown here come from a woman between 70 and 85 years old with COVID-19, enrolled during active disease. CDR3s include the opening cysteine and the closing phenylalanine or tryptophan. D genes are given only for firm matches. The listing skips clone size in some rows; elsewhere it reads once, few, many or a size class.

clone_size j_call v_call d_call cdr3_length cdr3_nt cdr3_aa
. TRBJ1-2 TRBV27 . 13 TGTGCCAGCAGTTTATCGGGAACAGGGGGCTACACCTTC CASSLSGTGGYTF
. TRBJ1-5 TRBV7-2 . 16 TGTGCCAGCAGCTTAGCCGCGGCACCGAGCAATCAGCCCCAGCATTTT CASSLAAAPSNQPQHF
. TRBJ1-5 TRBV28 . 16 TGTGCCAGCGGATGGCAGGGTGCGTATAGCAATCAGCCCCAGCATTTT CASGWQGAYSNQPQHF
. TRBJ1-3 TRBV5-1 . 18 TGCGCCAGCAGCCCAAGGTCCGGGGAAGGGAGTGCTGGAAACACCATATATTTT CASSPRSGEGSAGNTIYF
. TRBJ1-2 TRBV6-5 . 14 TGTGCCAGCAGCACAGGGAAGAACCGAGCCGGCTACACCTTC CASSTGKNRAGYTF
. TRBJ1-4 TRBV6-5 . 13 TGTGCCAGCAGTCTAGATGCTAATGAAAAACTGTTTTTT CASSLDANEKLFF
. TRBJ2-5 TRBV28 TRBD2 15 TGTGCCAGCAGTCCTAGCGGGGGGGCTTACGGGACCCAGTACTTC CASSPSGGAYGTQYF
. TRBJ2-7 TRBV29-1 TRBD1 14 TGCAGCGTCCCTGAACCTAGAACAGGGGTTCGAGAGTACTTC CSVPEPRTGVREYF
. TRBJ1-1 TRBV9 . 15 TGTGCCAGCAGCGTTTCCGGGGGGCTCAACACTGAAGCTTTCTTT CASSVSGGLNTEAFF
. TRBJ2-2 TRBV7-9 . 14 TGTGCCAGCAGCCTCGACAGAAGGGCCGGGGAGCTGTTTTTT CASSLDRRAGELFF
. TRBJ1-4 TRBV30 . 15 TGTGCCTGGAAAAGGCAGGGAAGGACTAATGAAAAACTGTTTTTT CAWKRQGRTNEKLFF
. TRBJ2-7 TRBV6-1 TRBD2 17 TGTGCCAGCAGTGAAGCGTTGGGACTAGCAGCTTCCTACGAGCAGTACTTC CASSEALGLAASYEQYF
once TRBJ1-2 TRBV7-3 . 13 TGTGCCAGCAGCTTCGGGGTTTCCTATGGCTACACCTTC CASSFGVSYGYTF
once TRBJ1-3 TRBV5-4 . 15 TGTGCCAGCAGCTTTGGAGGGATTGCCGGAAACACCATATATTTT CASSFGGIAGNTIYF
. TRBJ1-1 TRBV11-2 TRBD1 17 TGTGCCAGCAGCTTAGGGTGGACAGGGGTAAAAAACACTGAAGCTTTCTTT CASSLGWTGVKNTEAFF
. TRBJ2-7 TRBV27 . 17 TGTGCCAGCAGTTTAAGAACACCCGCAGGGTCCGCCTACGAGCAGTACTTC CASSLRTPAGSAYEQYF
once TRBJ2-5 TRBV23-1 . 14 TGCGCCAGCAGTCGCACAGGGGGGGCGGAGACCCAGTACTTC CASSRTGGAETQYF
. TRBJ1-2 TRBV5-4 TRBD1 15 TGTGCCAGCAGCTTGGTGGGGACAGATAACTATGGCTACACCTTC CASSLVGTDNYGYTF
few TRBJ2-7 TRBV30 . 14 TGTGCCTGGAGTGTATGGGACTCCCTCTACGAGCAGTACTTC CAWSVWDSLYEQYF
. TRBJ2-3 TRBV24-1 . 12 TGTGCCACCAGCCCTAGCACAGATACGCAGTATTTT CATSPSTDTQYF
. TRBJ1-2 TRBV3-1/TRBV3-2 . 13 TGTGCCAGCAGCCCACGACAGAGCTATGGCTACACCTTC CASSPRQSYGYTF
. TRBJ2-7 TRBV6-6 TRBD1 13 TGTGCCAGCAGTTACCGACAGGGGGCCGAGCAGTACTTC CASSYRQGAEQYF
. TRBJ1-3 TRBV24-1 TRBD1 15 TGTGCCACCAGTGATGGACAGGGTACTGGAAACACCATATATTTT CATSDGQGTGNTIYF
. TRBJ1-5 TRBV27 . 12 TGTGCCAGCAGGACAAGCAATCAGCCCCAGCATTTT CASRTSNQPQHF
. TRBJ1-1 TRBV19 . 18 TGTGCCAGTAGTATATCAGCCAGCGAGGGGAGGGGGGACACTGAAGCTTTCTTT CASSISASEGRGDTEAFF
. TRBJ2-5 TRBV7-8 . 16 TGTGCCAGCAGCTTAGGGACCCCAGGGTTCGGAGAGACCCAGTACTTC CASSLGTPGFGETQYF
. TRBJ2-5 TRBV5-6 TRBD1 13 TGTGCCAGCAGCTCCGGGACAGGTGGGACCCAGTACTTC CASSSGTGGTQYF
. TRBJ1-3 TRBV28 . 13 TGTGCCAGCAGGGGGGGAGGTGGAAACACCATATATTTT CASRGGGGNTIYF
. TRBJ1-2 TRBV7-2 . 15 TGTGCCAGCAGCCCTCTTGGACAGATCTACTATGGCTACACCTTC CASSPLGQIYYGYTF
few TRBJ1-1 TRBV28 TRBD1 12 TGTGCCAGCATTGACAGGGGGCTGGTTGCTTTCTTT CASIDRGLVAFF
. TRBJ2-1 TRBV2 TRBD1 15 TGTGCCAGCAGCTCGGACAGGCCAACCTACAATGAGCAGTTCTTC CASSSDRPTYNEQFF
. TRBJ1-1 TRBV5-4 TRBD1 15 TGTGCCAGCAGCTTGGTACAGGGGGGGAACACTGAAGCTTTCTTT CASSLVQGGNTEAFF
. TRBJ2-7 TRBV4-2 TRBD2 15 TGTGCCAGCAGCCAAGTTGGGCTAGCGGGGGGCGAGCAGTACTTC CASSQVGLAGGEQYF
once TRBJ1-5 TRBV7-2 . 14 TGTGCCAGCAGCTGGGTAGGGGCTGATCAGCCCCAGCATTTT CASSWVGADQPQHF
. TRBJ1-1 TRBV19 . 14 TGTGCCAGTAGTATGACAAGTGGGAGCACTGAAGCTTTCTTT CASSMTSGSTEAFF
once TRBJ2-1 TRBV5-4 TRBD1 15 TGTGCCAGCAGCCGGGCGGGACAGGCCCACAATGAGCAGTTCTTC CASSRAGQAHNEQFF
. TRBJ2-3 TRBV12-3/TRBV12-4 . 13 TGTGCCAGCAGTTTGGACAGAACAGATACGCAGTATTTT CASSLDRTDTQYF
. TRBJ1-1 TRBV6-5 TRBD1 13 TGTGCCAGCCTGACAGGGTGGGACACTGAAGCTTTCTTT CASLTGWDTEAFF
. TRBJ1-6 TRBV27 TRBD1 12 TGTGCCAGCCGGGACAGTGGGTCACCCCTCCACTTT CASRDSGSPLHF
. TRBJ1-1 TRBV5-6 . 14 TGTGCCAGCAGCTTTGTGGAGGGTGAGACTGAAGCTTTCTTT CASSFVEGETEAFF
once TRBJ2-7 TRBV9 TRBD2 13 TGTGCCAGCAGCCGGGGGGGCGCCTACGAGCAGTACTTC CASSRGGAYEQYF
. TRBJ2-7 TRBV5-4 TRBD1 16 TGTGCCAGCAGCCAATCGTCGGGACAGGCCCCCTACGAGCAGTACTTC CASSQSSGQAPYEQYF
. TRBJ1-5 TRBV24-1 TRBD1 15 TGTGCCATCCGACAGGGCTGGGGGAGCAATCAGCCCCAGCATTTT CAIRQGWGSNQPQHF
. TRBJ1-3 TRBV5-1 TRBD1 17 TGCGCCAGCAGCTCTCGGACAGGGCAGTCCCCCGGGGACACCATATATTTT CASSSRTGQSPGDTIYF
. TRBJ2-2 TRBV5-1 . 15 TGCGCCAGCAGCTCACAGGCGGCTGGGGCCGGGGAGCTGTTTTTT CASSSQAAGAGELFF
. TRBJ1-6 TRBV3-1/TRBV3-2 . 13 TGTGCCAGTGCCGGGGGGCAGGATTCACCCCTCCACTTT CASAGGQDSPLHF
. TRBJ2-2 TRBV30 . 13 TGTGCCTGGAGTACTAGCTATACCGGGGAGCTGTTTTTT CAWSTSYTGELFF